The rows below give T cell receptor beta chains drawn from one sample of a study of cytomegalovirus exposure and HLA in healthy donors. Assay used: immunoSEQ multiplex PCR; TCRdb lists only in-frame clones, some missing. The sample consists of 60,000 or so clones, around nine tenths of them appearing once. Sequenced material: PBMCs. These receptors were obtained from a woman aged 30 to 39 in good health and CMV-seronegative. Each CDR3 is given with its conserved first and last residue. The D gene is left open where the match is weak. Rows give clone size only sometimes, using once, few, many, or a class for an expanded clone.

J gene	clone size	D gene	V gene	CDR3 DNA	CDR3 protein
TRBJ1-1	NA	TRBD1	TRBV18	TGTGCCAGCTCACCGGGGACAGAGAACACTGAAGCTTTCTTT	CASSPGTENTEAFF
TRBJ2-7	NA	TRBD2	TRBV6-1	TGTGCCAGCAGTGAACCGCCTAGCGGGAGTTACGAGCAGTACTTC	CASSEPPSGSYEQYF
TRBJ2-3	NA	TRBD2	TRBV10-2	TGCGCCACCGGACTAGCGGACACAGATACGCAGTATTTT	CATGLADTDTQYF
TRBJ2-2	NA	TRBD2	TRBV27	TGTGCCAGCACTCTAACGTCTAGCGGGATAGCGTTAGCCGGGGAGCTGTTTTTT	CASTLTSSGIALAGELFF
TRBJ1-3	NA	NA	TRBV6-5	TGTGCCAGCAGCTTACAGGCAGGGGTTGGAAACACCATATATTTT	CASSLQAGVGNTIYF
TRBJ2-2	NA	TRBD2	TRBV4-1	TGCGCCAGCAGCCAAGATCGGATCATGAAGCGGGAGAGCCGGAACACCGGGGAGCTGTTTTTT	CASSQDRIMKRESRNTGELFF
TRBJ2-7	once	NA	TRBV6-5	TGTGCCAGCACAACGATTCGAGGAGGGTCTGACGAGCAGTACTTC	CASTTIRGGSDEQYF
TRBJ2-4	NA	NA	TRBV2	TGTGCCAGCAGTGATGCAGAAGGACTGGAAAACATTCAGTACTTC	CASSDAEGLENIQYF
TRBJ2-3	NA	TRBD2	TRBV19	TGTGCCAGTTCGGGGGGGGACACAGATACGCAGTATTTT	CASSGGDTDTQYF
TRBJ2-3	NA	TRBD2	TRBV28	TGTGCCAGCAGTTTCCCTCTATTAGCGGGAGAGACAGATACGCAGTATTTT	CASSFPLLAGETDTQYF
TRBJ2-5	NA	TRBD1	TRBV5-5	TGTGCCAGCAGCAGAACGGGACAGGGTAAAGAGACCCAGTACTTC	CASSRTGQGKETQYF
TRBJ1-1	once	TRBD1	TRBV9	TGTGCCAGCAGCGTAGTGGACAGGAAGAACACTGAAGCTTTCTTT	CASSVVDRKNTEAFF
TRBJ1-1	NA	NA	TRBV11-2	TGTGCCAGCAGCCCCATGGAGGGATGGAACACTGAAGCTTTCTTT	CASSPMEGWNTEAFF
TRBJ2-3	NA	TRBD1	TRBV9	TGTGCCAGCAGCGCGGACAGGAACACAGATACGCAGTATTTT	CASSADRNTDTQYF
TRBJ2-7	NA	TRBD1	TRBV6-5	TGTGCCAGCAGGGGCGGACAGGGCTCCTACGAGCAGTACTTC	CASRGGQGSYEQYF
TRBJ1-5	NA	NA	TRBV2	TGTGCCAGCAGCCACCTGACAGAAATTGGTAGCAATCAGCCCCAGCATTTT	CASSHLTEIGSNQPQHF
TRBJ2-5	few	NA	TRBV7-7	TGTGCCAGCAGCGTTGGACAGCAAGAGACCCAGTACTTC	CASSVGQQETQYF
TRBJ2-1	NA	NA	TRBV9	TGTGCCAGCAGCGTAGCTGGAAGCGGACCCTCCTACAATGAGCAGTTCTTC	CASSVAGSGPSYNEQFF
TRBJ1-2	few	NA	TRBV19	TGTGCCAGTTACAGGGTGATCTATGGCTACACCTTC	CASYRVIYGYTF
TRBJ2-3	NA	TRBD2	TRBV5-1	TGCGCCAGCAGCTCTCTAGCGGGAGAGGTTGCGGATACGCAGTATTTT	CASSSLAGEVADTQYF
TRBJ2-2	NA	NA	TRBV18	TGTGCCAGCTCACCACCCGCACAGAACACCGGGGAGCTGTTTTTT	CASSPPAQNTGELFF
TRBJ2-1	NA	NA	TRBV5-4	TGTGCCAGCAGCTCAAGAACAGGGCCCGATTACAATGAGCAGTTCTTC	CASSSRTGPDYNEQFF
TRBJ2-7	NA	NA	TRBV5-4	TGTGCCAGCAGCCCCCCTGACAACTACGAGCAGTACTTC	CASSPPDNYEQYF
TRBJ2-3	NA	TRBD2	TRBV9	TGTGCCAGCAGCGTTAGCGGGAGTAAAGATACGCAGTATTTT	CASSVSGSKDTQYF
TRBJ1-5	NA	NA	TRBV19	TGTGCCAGTAGCGTACAGGAATATCAGCCCCAGCATTTT	CASSVQEYQPQHF
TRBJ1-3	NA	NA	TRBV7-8	TGTGCCAGCAGCTATCGGACAGACTCTGGAAACACCATATATTTT	CASSYRTDSGNTIYF
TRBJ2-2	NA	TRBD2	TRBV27	TGTGCCAGCAGTTCATTAGCGGGAGCCGGGGAGCTGTTTTTT	CASSSLAGAGELFF
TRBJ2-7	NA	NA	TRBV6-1	TGTGCCAGCAGTGATCTACGCTCCTACGAGCAGTACTTC	CASSDLRSYEQYF